This passage covers 12 T cell receptor beta chains from one sample sequenced in a study of T cells in Graves' hyperthyroidism and ophthalmopathy (dated by TCRdb to about 2019). The library was prepared using multiplex PCR. Sequencing used an Illumina HiSeq 2000. The TCR beta CDR3 regions were amplified from RNA transcripts. The first round of RT-PCR for the TCR CDR3 was performed with the HTBI primer set and the Qiagen OneStep RT-PCR kit. TCRdb reprocessed the public reads (quality trimming at Q25 with fastp, clone calling with MiXCR) and kept in-frame beta chains. Rows are unified per CDR3 protein, each entry keeping the most common DNA and genes. Across this sample there are around 400,000 distinct CDR3 sequences, with around a quarter seen only once. The ten largest account for roughly 80% of the sample. Specimen: blood. Every receptor here comes from a man between 50 and 59 years old with Graves' hyperthyroidism.

This chain uses TRBV19 with TRBJ1-1, with TRBD1 matching 7 bases. CDR1 and CDR2 from the germline V gene are LNHDA and SQIVND (reference sequence). Losses at the gene ends were 8 bases for V and 5 bases for J; bases not matched to a gene: 11. The CDR3 length is 14 residues. The CDR3 reads CASGQGGGGTEAFF. The CDR3 DNA is TGTGCCAGTGGCCAAGGGGGCGGAGGAACTGAAGCTTTCTTT.

The chain joins TRBV7-2 to TRBJ2-7, with no clear D. Germline values: CDR1 SGHTA, CDR2 FQGNSA. V lost 3 bases and J lost 2, with 11 bases in between. The CDR3 length is 14 residues. The CDR3 protein is CASSFGYRAYEQYF. CDR3 DNA: TGTGCCAGCAGCTTCGGCTATAGGGCCTACGAGCAGTACTTC.

The chain is built from TRBV18 and TRBJ1-1; a weak D match, TRBD1 (6 bases). The V end was cut by 8 bases, the J end by 1 base, with 14 bases between. CDR3 length: 14 residues. The V gene's germline CDR1 is KGHSH and CDR2 LQKENI. As DNA, the CDR3 is TGTGCCAGCCAATTAAAAGGGGGGAACACTGAAGCTTTCTTT. Protein product: CASQLKGGNTEAFF.

This clonotype was found a few times. The chain couples TRBV5-5 to TRBJ2-2; tentative D call: TRBD1 (6 bases). Germline-derived CDR1 and CDR2 are SGHKS and YYEKEE (reference sequence). Between the trimmed V and J ends, which lost 0 bases and 6 bases, there was a span of 12 bases. This CDR3 region has 15 residues. CDR3 coding DNA: TGTGCCAGCAGCTTGGCACAGGGCCTTTCCGGGGAGCTGTTTTTT. This codes for CASSLAQGLSGELFF.

Many counts were recorded for this clonotype. V usage is TRBV19 and J usage is TRBJ2-7; 9 positions agree with TRBD2. CDR3 length: 16 amino acids. The germline CDR1 and CDR2 sequences are LNHDA and SQIVND (reference sequence). V lost 4 bases to trimming and J lost 0 bases; unmatched junction nucleotides: 7. CDR3 residues: CASSRASGTISYEQYF. CDR3 nucleotide sequence: TGTGCCAGTAGTAGGGCTAGCGGGACCATCTCCTACGAGCAGTACTTC.

This clonotype was detected many times. This chain connects TRBV12-3 or TRBV12-4 to TRBJ1-5, with D possibly matching TRBD1 (6 bases). The CDR3 runs to 15 residues. The ends were cut back, 6 bases at V and 0 bases at J, with 12 bases in the middle. The CDR3, as DNA: TGTGCCAGCAGAATTGGAGGGGGTAGCAATCAGCCCCAGCATTTT. Protein sequence: CASRIGGGSNQPQHF.

This clonotype was observed at least ten times. The CDR3 sequence is CASSQLAGHPYNEQFF. The CDR3 bases are TGCGCCAGCAGTCAATTGGCGGGACATCCCTACAATGAGCAGTTCTTC. The chain has TRBV5-1 and TRBJ2-1; D is possibly TRBD1 or TRBD2 (6 bases each). The CDR3 has 16 amino acids. The germline V gene encodes CDR1 SGHRS and CDR2 YFSETQ. Trimming took 5 bases from V and 2 from J, leaving 17 bases between them.

The chain combines TRBV27 with TRBJ2-2; the match to TRBD2 covers 10 bases. The germline gives CDR1 MNHEY, CDR2 SMNVEV (reference sequence). The CDR3 covers 17 residues. V dropped 4 bases and J dropped 3; count of bases not matched to a gene: 8. The DNA of the CDR3 is TGTGCCAGCAGTTCCAACCTAGCGGGAGTTGACACCGGGGAGCTGTTTTTT. Its protein product is CASSSNLAGVDTGELFF.

This clonotype was observed a handful of times. The chain has TRBV18 and TRBJ2-3; TRBD1 matches 9 bases. The germline V gene has CDR1 KGHSH and CDR2 LQKENI. V lost 4 bases and J lost 2; bases outside the gene matches: 4. This CDR3 comprises 15 residues. As DNA, the CDR3 is TGTGCCAGCTCACTGCACAGGGGGCCCACAGATACGCAGTATTTT. Residues: CASSLHRGPTDTQYF.

This clonotype turned up a few times. The V call is TRBV9, the J call TRBJ2-7, with no clear D. Trimming shortened V by 0 bases and J by 1 base, and 5 bases separated the two germline ends. The CDR3 totals 13 residues. From germline, CDR1 is SGDLS and CDR2 YYNGEE. CDR3 coding DNA: TGTGCCAGCAGCGTAGACGCATCCTACGAGCAGTACTTC. This gives the protein CASSVDASYEQYF. Full variable domain (outside the CDR3, taken from reference TRBV9 and TRBJ2-7): DSGVTQTPKHLITATGQRVTLRCSPRSGDLSVYWYQQSLDQGLQFLIQYYNGEERAKGNILERFSAQQFPDLHSELNLSSLELGDSALYFCASSVDASYEQYFGPGTRLTVT.

This clonotype was observed a few times. The genes are TRBV7-9 and TRBJ2-7; D might be TRBD1 (7 bases). This CDR3 spans 16 amino acids. Per germline, CDR1 SEHNR and CDR2 FQNEAQ (reference sequence). V lost 5 bases to trimming and J lost 1 base, with 18 bases between them. The CDR3 here is CASSHLLSGGSYEQYF. The CDR3 DNA reads as TGTGCCAGCAGCCATTTACTGTCAGGGGGGTCCTACGAGCAGTACTTC.

The V and J genes are TRBV2 and TRBJ2-2; perhaps TRBD1 as D (5 bases). The CDR3 loop spans 15 amino acids. V was cut by 7 bases and J by 4 bases, with 16 bases left in between. The germline gives CDR1 SNHLY, CDR2 FYNNEI. The CDR3 DNA reads as TGTGCCAGCAAAGGGCAGGGTACTACCACCGGGGAGCTGTTTTTT. Residues: CASKGQGTTTGELFF.